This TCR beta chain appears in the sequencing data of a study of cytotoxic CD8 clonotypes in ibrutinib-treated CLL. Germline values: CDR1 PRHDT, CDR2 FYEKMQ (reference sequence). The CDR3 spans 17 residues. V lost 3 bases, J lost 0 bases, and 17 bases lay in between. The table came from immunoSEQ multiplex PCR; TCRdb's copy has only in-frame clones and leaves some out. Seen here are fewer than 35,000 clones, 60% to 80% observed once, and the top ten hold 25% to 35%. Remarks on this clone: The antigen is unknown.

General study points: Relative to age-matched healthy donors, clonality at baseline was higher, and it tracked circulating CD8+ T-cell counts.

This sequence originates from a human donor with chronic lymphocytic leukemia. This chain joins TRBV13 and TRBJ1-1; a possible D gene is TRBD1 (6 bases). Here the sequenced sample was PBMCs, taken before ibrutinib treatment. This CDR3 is CASSFRGAISLNTEAFF. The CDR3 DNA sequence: TGTGCCAGCAGCTTTCGGGGGGCAATATCCCTGAACACTGAAGCTTTCTTT.